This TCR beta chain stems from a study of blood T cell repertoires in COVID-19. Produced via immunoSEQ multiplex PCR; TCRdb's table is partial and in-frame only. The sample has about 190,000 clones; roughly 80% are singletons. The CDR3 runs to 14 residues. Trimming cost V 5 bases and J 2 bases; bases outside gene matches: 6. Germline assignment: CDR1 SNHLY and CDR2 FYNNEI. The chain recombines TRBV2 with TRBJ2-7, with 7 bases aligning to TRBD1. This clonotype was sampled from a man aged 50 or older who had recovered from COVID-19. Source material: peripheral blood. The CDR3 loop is CASSTGQPPYEQYF. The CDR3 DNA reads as TGTGCCAGCAGTACGGGACAGCCACCCTACGAGCAGTACTTC.